Shown below are 10 T cell receptor beta chains from a single sample sequenced in a study of beta chain features in type 1 diabetes. The study reverse transcribed the entire isolated RNA, so it sequenced expressed TCRB transcripts. Libraries were prepared by immunoSEQ multiplex PCR; TCRdb keeps only in-frame clonotypes and omits some of them. In the table there are around 200,000 clones, about an eighth of which are singletons. The sequencing sample was made of central memory CD4+ T cells from blood. The receptors come from a woman aged 18 to 35 in good health.

J is TRBJ2-1 and V is TRBV9; D might be TRBD2 (6 bases). This CDR3 has 15 residues. Trimming left V 0 bases short and J 3 bases short, with 10 bases between. Germline lookup yields CDR1 SGDLS and CDR2 YYNGEE. This CDR3 is CASSVVGRLYNEQFF. The CDR3 DNA reads TGTGCCAGCAGCGTAGTTGGGAGGCTCTACAATGAGCAGTTCTTC.

This clone showed up just a few times. The chain joins TRBV4-1 to TRBJ2-3; D unresolved. The CDR3 has 15 amino acids. Trimming took 0 bases from V and 2 from J, leaving 9 bases between them. CDR1 is MGHRA, CDR2 YSYEKL, per germline. As DNA, the CDR3 is TGCGCCAGCAGCCAAGATGCACAGCTCACAGATACGCAGTATTTT. Protein: CASSQDAQLTDTQYF.

This clone occurred a few times. J is TRBJ1-3 and V is TRBV30; D is perhaps TRBD1 (5 bases). The CDR3 extends over 14 amino acids. Germline V lookup: CDR1 GTSNPN, CDR2 SVGIG (reference sequence). The V end lost 0 bases, the J end lost 0 bases, and 6 bases lay between the germline ends. This CDR3 reads CAWSVRGSGNTIYF. The DNA for the CDR3 is TGTGCCTGGAGTGTTAGGGGCTCTGGAAACACCATATATTTT.

V usage is TRBV7-2 and J usage is TRBJ2-1, with 12 positions matching TRBD2. V shed 0 bases and J 11 bases; nucleotides not matched to a gene: 5. The CDR3 totals 15 residues. The germline V gene has CDR1 SGHTA and CDR2 FQGNSA. The CDR3 region has the DNA TGTGCCAGCAGCTTAGCGACTAGCGGGAGAGGGCAGCAGTTCTTC. Translated, it gives CASSLATSGRGQQFF.

Only a few counts were recorded for this clone. The chain joins TRBV7-9 to TRBJ1-2; 7 positions agree with TRBD1. Germline CDR1 is SEHNR and CDR2 is FQNEAQ (reference sequence). With V trimmed by 8 bases and J by 7 bases, 10 bases remained unmatched. The CDR3 is 13 amino acids. The CDR3: CASGLGTVGGYTF. Written as DNA, the CDR3 is TGTGCCAGCGGGTTGGGGACAGTTGGTGGCTACACCTTC.

As for this clone: Other DNA sequences in this sample translate to the same CDR3. V is TRBV9 and J is TRBJ2-3; possible D gene TRBD2, 6 bases. Germline V gene lookup returns CDR1 SGDLS and CDR2 YYNGEE. The CDR3 extends over 16 amino acids. Trimming shortened V by 4 bases and J by 1 base, and 16 bases separated the two germline ends. The CDR3 DNA follows: TGTGCCAGCAGCCCCCTAACGGGACTCGGCACAGATACGCAGTATTTT. Protein: CASSPLTGLGTDTQYF.

This clone was counted between two and nine times. The V call is TRBV23-1, the J call TRBJ2-3; D perhaps matches TRBD2 (5 bases). Being an ORF, TRBV23-1 has a function that is uncertain. Trimming shortened V by 4 bases and J by 1 base, and 12 bases separated the two germline ends. The length of the CDR3 is 15 residues. For the CDR3, the DNA is TGCGCCAGCAGTCCGGCGGGCGGCTGCACAGATACGCAGTATTTT. It translates to CASSPAGGCTDTQYF.

J is TRBJ2-1 and V is TRBV7-2; 7 bases match TRBD2. The CDR3 runs to 13 residues. Germline lookup yields CDR1 SGHTA and CDR2 FQGNSA. The V and J ends lost 6 bases and 9 bases, in that order; junction bases with no gene match: 8. CDR3 bases: TGTGCCAGCAGAGATAGCGGGCGGTCTGAGCAGTTCTTC. As protein: CASRDSGRSEQFF. Supplemented by reference TRBV7-2 and TRBJ2-1, the full variable domain reads GAGVSQSPSNKVTEKGKDVELRCDPISGHTALYWYRQSLGQGLEFLIYFQGNSAPDKSGLPSDRFSAERTGGSVSTLTIQRTQQEDSAVYLCASRDSGRSEQFFGPGTRLTVL.

This clone appeared a few times. Other DNA sequences in the same sample also yield this CDR3. The V and J genes are TRBV4-1 and TRBJ2-5; TRBD2 is a possible D gene (6 bases). CDR3 size: 13 residues. The V gene's germline CDR1 is MGHRA and CDR2 YSYEKL. Trimming removed 2 bases at V and 4 bases at J, with 8 bases between. The CDR3 DNA is TGCGCCAGCAGCCAACAGGGAGGAGAGACCCAGTACTTC. Its translation: CASSQQGGETQYF.

This clone was observed at least ten times. The J gene is TRBJ1-2, the V gene TRBV30; TRBD1 matches at 7 bases. The germline CDR1 and CDR2 sequences are GTSNPN and SVGIG (reference sequence). The CDR3 consists of 14 residues. Germline trimming cut 3 bases from V and 1 base from J; bases unmatched to any gene: 5. The CDR3 region is CAWRARQGNYGYTF. CDR3 nucleotides: TGTGCCTGGAGAGCCCGACAGGGTAACTATGGCTACACCTTC.